One sample yielded the 12 T cell receptor beta chains listed below, sequenced in a study of glioma-infiltrating T cells. Amplification of TCR alpha and beta CDR3 regions from RNA used iRepertoire nested multiplex PCR. In TCRdb, the multiplex PCR reads were re-called with MiXCR into one record per CDR3 protein. The data show 300,000 to 400,000 distinct CDR3 sequences, 41% seen once. The sample was glioma tissue, nonneoplastic brain tissue, or PBMCs (not recorded which). The receptors derive from a human donor with low-grade glioma or glioblastoma, undergoing nonglioma brain surgery, or in good health (not recorded which).

With regard to this clonotype: Possible read error: a much larger clone is one base away. The V gene is TRBV20-1, the J gene TRBJ2-1; 11 bases are shared with TRBD2. CDR3 length: 14 amino acids. The germline V gene has CDR1 DFQATT and CDR2 SNEGSKA (reference sequence). Here the CDR3 reads CSAKLAGAYSEQFF. The CDR3, as DNA: TGCAGTGCTAAACTAGCGGGAGCTTACAGTGAGCAGTTCTTC.

The chain joins TRBV7-3 to TRBJ2-4; maybe TRBD1 (5 bases). Germline CDR1 is SGHTA and CDR2 is FQGTGA. CDR3 length equals 12 residues. V was clipped by 9 bases and J by 8 bases, with 14 bases between them. The DNA for the CDR3 is TGTGCCAGTGGACACCCTGGAGACATTCAGTACTTC. Amino acid sequence: CASGHPGDIQYF.

Only one count was recorded for this clonotype. The chain recombines TRBV3-1 with TRBJ2-5; the match to TRBD1 covers 8 bases. The CDR3 consists of 15 residues. Looked up from germline, CDR1 is LGHDT and CDR2 is YNNKEL (reference sequence). Germline trimming cut 5 bases from V and 2 bases from J; bases unmatched to any gene: 7. The CDR3 DNA sequence: TGTGCCAGCAGCGTAGACACAGGGGGACAAGAGACCCAGTACTTC. This gives the protein CASSVDTGGQETQYF.

The chain carries TRBV28 and TRBJ2-7, with D unclear. In germline, CDR1 is MDHEN, CDR2 SYDVKM. This CDR3 region has 13 residues. V lost 4 bases and J lost 0, with 7 bases in between. CDR3 nucleotide sequence: TGTGCCAGCAGTTACCAACGCTCCTACGAGCAGTACTTC. Translating it yields CASSYQRSYEQYF.

This chain joins TRBV5-4 and TRBJ2-7; 8 positions agree with TRBD2. J gave up 4 bases and V 4 bases, and 7 bases lay outside the gene matches. The germline CDR1 and CDR2 sequences are SGHNT and YYREEE (reference sequence). The CDR3 covers 14 residues. This CDR3 is CASSPSGTRYEQYF. Written as DNA, the CDR3 is TGTGCCAGCAGCCCTTCCGGGACTAGGTACGAGCAGTACTTC.

CDR3 sequence reads: CASSTWDTPYEQYF. CDR3 bases: TGTGCCAGCAGCACCTGGGACACCCCCTACGAGCAGTACTTC. The chain links TRBV7-9 to TRBJ2-7; D perhaps matches TRBD1 (6 bases). The V gene's germline CDR1 is SEHNR and CDR2 FQNEAQ (reference sequence). This CDR3 contains 14 residues. V lost 5 bases and J lost 2, with 13 bases in between.

The chain combines TRBV5-1 with TRBJ1-4; possibly TRBD1 for D (5 bases). This CDR3 region has 17 residues. V lost 4 bases, J lost 1 base, and 17 bases lay in between. Germline values: CDR1 SGHRS, CDR2 YFSETQ. The CDR3 here is CASSEAVGHGTNEKLFF. The CDR3 DNA is TGCGCCAGCAGCGAGGCAGTGGGGCACGGAACTAATGAAAAACTGTTTTTT.

This chain uses TRBV28 with TRBJ1-2; 10 nucleotides match TRBD1. The CDR3 is 16 amino acids. Looked up from germline, CDR1 is MDHEN and CDR2 is SYDVKM. The J segment lost 7 bases and the V segment lost 4 bases, leaving 12 bases of the junction unmatched. The CDR3 is CASSSIGQGVLSGYTF. The CDR3 coding sequence is TGTGCCAGCAGTTCAATAGGACAGGGGGTATTGAGTGGCTACACCTTC.

The table lists this clonotype with a count of one. A much larger clonotype is one base distant, so this may be a read error. It is likely a read error, because the conserved phenylalanine at the end of the CDR3 is missing. This chain joins TRBV6-5 and TRBJ1-2; D remains ambiguous. Germline CDR1 is MNHEY and CDR2 is SVGAGI. Trimming took off 2 bases at V and 9 bases at J, with 13 bases between the two ends. This CDR3 spans 13 amino acids. CDR3 nucleotide sequence: TGTGCCAGCAGTTACCGGATGTCGATTAGCTACACCCTC. As protein: CASSYRMSISYTL.

This clonotype was found many times. The chain recombines TRBV20-1 with TRBJ1-5; D gene unclear. Germline V lookup: CDR1 DFQATT, CDR2 SNEGSKA (reference sequence). V was pared by 0 bases and J by 5 bases, with 14 bases between. The CDR3 has 15 amino acids. CDR3 sequence: CSARENSLIDQPQHF. Here the CDR3 DNA reads TGCAGTGCTAGAGAGAACAGTTTGATTGATCAGCCCCAGCATTTT.

This chain uses TRBV7-9 with TRBJ2-7, with D maybe TRBD2 (5 bases). The CDR3 loop spans 15 amino acids. Germline V gives CDR1 SEHNR, CDR2 FQNEAQ (reference sequence). The germline V and J ends were trimmed by 4 bases and 2 bases, with 15 bases remaining between them. The CDR3 is CASSSPGSGPYEQYF. CDR3 DNA sequence: TGTGCCAGCAGCTCGCCCGGAAGCGGCCCCTACGAGCAGTACTTC.

This rearrangement joins TRBV19 to TRBJ2-2; 7 nucleotides agree with TRBD1. The CDR3 has 15 amino acids. The V segment lost 5 bases and the J segment 1 base; nucleotides outside the gene matches: 4. CDR1 is LNHDA and CDR2 is SQIVND in the germline V gene (reference sequence). CDR3 region: CASSAHRGNTGELFF. Here the CDR3 DNA reads TGTGCCAGTAGTGCCCACAGGGGGAACACCGGGGAGCTGTTTTTT.